This T cell receptor beta chain was obtained from a study of HIV-infected patients and healthy controls. Trimming took 4 bases from V and 2 from J, leaving 12 bases between them. CDR3 length: 14 amino acids. Germline values: CDR1 LNHDA, CDR2 SQIVND (reference sequence). TCRdb used MiXCR to reprocess the 5' RACE reads, holding one entry per CDR3 protein. The sample lists 60,000 to 70,000 distinct CDR3 sequences, about 19% occurring once. The sample consisted of CD4+ T cells from blood. This sequence originates from a human donor in good health. V and J are TRBV19 and TRBJ2-7; TRBD1 might be the D (6 bases). The CDR3, as DNA: TGTGCCAGTAGTACCCAGGACAGAGCCTACGAGCAGTACTTC. It yields the protein CASSTQDRAYEQYF.